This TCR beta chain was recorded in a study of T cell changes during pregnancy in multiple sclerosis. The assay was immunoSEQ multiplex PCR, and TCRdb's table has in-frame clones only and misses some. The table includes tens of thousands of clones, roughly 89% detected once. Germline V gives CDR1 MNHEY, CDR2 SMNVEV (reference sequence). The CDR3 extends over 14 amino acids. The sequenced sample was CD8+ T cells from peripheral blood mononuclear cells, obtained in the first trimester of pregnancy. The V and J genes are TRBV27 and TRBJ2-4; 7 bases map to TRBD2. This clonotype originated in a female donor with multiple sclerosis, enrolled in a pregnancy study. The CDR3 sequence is CVAARGDAKNIQYF. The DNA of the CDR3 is TGTGTCGCAGCCCGGGGGGATGCCAAAAACATTCAGTACTTC.